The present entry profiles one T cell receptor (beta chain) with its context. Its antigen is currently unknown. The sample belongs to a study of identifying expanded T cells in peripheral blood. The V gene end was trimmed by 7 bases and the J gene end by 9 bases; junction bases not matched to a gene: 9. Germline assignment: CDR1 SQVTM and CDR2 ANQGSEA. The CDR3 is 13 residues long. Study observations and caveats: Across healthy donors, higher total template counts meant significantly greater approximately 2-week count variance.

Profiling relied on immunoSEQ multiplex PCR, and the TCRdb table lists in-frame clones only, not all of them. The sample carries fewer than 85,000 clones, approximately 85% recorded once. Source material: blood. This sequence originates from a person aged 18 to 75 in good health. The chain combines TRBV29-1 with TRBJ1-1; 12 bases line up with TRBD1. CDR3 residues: CSDWGGTGGKAFF. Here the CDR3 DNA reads TGCAGCGACTGGGGCGGGACAGGGGGCAAAGCTTTCTTT.